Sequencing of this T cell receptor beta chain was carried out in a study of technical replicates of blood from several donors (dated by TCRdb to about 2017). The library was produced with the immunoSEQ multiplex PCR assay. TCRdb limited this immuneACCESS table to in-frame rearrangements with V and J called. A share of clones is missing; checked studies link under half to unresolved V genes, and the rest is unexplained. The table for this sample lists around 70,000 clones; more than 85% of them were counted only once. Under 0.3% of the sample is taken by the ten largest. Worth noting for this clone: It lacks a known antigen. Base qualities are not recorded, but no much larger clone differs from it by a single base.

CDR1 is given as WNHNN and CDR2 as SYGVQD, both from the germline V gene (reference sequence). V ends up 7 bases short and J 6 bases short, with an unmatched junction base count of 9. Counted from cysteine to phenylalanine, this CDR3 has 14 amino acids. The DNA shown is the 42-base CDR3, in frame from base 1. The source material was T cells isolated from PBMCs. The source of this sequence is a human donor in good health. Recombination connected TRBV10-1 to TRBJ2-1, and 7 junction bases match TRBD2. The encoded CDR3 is CASICSGGSNEQFF. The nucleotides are TGCGCCAGCATTTGTTCCGGGGGGAGCAATGAGCAGTTCTTC.